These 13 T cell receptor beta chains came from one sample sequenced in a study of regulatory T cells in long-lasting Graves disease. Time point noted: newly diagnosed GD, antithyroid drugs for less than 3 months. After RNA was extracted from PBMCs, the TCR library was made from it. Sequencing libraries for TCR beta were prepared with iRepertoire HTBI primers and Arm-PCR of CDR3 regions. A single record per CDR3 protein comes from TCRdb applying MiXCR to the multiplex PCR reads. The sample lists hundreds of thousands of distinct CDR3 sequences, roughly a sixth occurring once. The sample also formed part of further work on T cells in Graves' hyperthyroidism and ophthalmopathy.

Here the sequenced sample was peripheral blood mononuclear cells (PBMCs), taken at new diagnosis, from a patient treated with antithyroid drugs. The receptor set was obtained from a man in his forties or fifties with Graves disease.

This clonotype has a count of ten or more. CDR3 sequence reads: CASKGRSRDREAKLFF. CDR3 nucleotides: TGTGCCAGCAAGGGTCGGTCCCGGGACAGGGAAGCAAAACTGTTTTTT. This chain links TRBV2 with TRBJ1-4; 9 nucleotides line up with TRBD1. CDR3 length equals 16 residues. Germline V lookup: CDR1 SNHLY, CDR2 FYNNEI. J gave up 10 bases and V 7 bases, and 16 bases lay outside the gene matches.

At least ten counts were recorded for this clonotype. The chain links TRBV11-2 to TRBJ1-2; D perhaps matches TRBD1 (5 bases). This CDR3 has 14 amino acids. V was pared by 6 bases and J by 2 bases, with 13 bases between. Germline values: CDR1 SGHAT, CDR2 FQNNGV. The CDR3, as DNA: TGTGCCAGCAGACGTCTCCGACAGAACTATGGCTACACCTTC. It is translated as CASRRLRQNYGYTF. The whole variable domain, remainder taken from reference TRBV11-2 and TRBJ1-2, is EAGVAQSPRYKIIEKRQSVAFWCNPISGHATLYWYQQILGQGPKLLIQFQNNGVVDDSQLPKDRFSAERLKGVDSTLKIQPAKLEDSAVYLCASRRLRQNYGYTFGSGTRLTVV.

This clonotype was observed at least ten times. The CDR3: CSAQRQVMNTEAFF. As DNA, the CDR3 is TGCAGTGCACAAAGACAGGTAATGAACACTGAAGCTTTCTTT. V usage is TRBV20-1 and J usage is TRBJ1-1, with D possibly matching TRBD1 (6 bases). Germline CDR1 is DFQATT and CDR2 is SNEGSKA (reference sequence). The CDR3 extends over 14 amino acids. V lost 6 bases, J lost 0 bases, and 14 bases lay in between.

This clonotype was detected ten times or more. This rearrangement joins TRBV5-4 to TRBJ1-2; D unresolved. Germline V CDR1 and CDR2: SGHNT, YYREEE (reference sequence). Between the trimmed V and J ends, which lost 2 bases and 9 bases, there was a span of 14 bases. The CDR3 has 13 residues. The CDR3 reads CASSFLTVLSYTF. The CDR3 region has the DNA TGTGCCAGCAGCTTTCTGACCGTTTTGAGCTACACCTTC.

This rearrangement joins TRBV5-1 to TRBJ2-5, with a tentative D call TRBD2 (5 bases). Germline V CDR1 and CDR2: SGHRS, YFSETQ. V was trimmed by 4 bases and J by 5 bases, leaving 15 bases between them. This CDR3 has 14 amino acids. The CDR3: CASSPGVVFETQYF. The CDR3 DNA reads TGCGCCAGCAGCCCCGGGGTAGTGTTCGAGACCCAGTACTTC.

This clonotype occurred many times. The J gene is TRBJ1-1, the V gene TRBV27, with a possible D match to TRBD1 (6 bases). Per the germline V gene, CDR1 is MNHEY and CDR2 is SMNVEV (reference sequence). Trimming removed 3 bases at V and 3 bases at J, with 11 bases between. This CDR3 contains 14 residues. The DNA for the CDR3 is TGTGCCAGCAGTTTTGGGGGGGGCGACACTGAAGCTTTCTTT. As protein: CASSFGGGDTEAFF.

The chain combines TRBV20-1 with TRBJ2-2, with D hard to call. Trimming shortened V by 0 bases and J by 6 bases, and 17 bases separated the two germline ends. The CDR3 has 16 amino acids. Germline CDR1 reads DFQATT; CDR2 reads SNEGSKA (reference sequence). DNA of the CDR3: TGCAGTGCTAGAGATGGATTCCCCCCAGGAGCCGGGGAGCTGTTTTTT. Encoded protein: CSARDGFPPGAGELFF.

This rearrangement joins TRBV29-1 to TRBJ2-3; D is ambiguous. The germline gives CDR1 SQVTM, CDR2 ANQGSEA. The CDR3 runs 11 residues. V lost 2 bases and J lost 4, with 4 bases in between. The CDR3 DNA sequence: TGCAGCGTTGAATTAGCAGATACGCAGTATTTT. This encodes CSVELADTQYF.

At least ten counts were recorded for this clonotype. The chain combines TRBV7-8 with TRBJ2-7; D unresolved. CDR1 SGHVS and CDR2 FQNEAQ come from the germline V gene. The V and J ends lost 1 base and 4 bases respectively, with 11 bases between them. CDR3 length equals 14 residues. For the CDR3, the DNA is TGTGCCAGCAGCTTAGTAGTCAGAGAGTACGAGCAGTACTTC. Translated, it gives CASSLVVREYEQYF. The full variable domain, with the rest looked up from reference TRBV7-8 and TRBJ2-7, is GAGVSQSPRYKVAKRGQDVALRCDPISGHVSLFWYQQALGQGPEFLTYFQNEAQLDKSGLPSDRFFAERPEGSVSTLKIQRTQQEDSAVYLCASSLVVREYEQYFGPGTRLTVT.

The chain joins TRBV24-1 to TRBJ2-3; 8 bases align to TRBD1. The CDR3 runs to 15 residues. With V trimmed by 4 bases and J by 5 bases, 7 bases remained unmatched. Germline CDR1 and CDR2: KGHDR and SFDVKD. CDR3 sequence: CATSDGQGGLDTQYF. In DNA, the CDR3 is TGTGCCACCAGTGACGGACAGGGTGGATTAGATACGCAGTATTTT.

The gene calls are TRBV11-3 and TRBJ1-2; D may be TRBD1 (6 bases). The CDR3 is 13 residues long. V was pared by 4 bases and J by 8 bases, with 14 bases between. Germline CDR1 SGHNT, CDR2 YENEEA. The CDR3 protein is CASSSTGSRGYTF. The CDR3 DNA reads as TGTGCCAGCAGCTCTACAGGGTCGAGAGGCTACACCTTC.

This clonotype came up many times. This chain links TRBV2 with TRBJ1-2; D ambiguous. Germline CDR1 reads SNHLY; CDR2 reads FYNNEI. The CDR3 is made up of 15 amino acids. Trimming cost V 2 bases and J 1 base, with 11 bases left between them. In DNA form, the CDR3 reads TGTGCCAGCAGTGAAAGGTGGAGGATTAACTATGGCTACACCTTC. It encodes CASSERWRINYGYTF.

The CDR3 loop reads CASGMSYTEAFF. Here the CDR3 DNA reads TGTGCCTCAGGGATGTCGTACACTGAAGCTTTCTTT. V gene TRBV11-2 combines with J gene TRBJ1-1, with D possibly being TRBD1 (5 bases). The ends were cut back, 11 bases at V and 3 bases at J, with 13 bases in the middle. CDR1 and CDR2 from the germline V gene are SGHAT and FQNNGV. This CDR3 has 12 amino acids.